These 5 T cell receptor beta chains came from one sample sequenced in a study of radiotherapy plus CTLA-4 blockade in lung cancer. This table comes from immunoSEQ multiplex PCR, and its TCRdb copy is limited to in-frame clones, with some not included. The sample lists 50,000 to 70,000 clones; 70% to 85% were seen once. The sequencing used peripheral blood, collected from a patient treated with radiotherapy plus ipilimumab. The origin of the receptors is a human donor with non-small cell lung cancer whose response to radiotherapy plus ipilimumab could not be evaluated.

The rearrangement joins TRBV25-1 to TRBJ2-7; D is ambiguous. The CDR3 sequence is 15 residues long. Trimming removed 3 bases from V and 1 base from J, with 13 bases in between. Per germline, CDR1 MGHDK and CDR2 SYGVNS. The CDR3: CASSDSVHRSYEQYF. The CDR3 DNA follows: TGTGCCAGCAGTGATTCTGTCCATCGGTCCTACGAGCAGTACTTC.

The chain is built from TRBV15 and TRBJ2-5; 7 bases are shared with TRBD2. The V segment lost 4 bases and the J segment 4 bases; nucleotides outside the gene matches: 6. The CDR3 has 14 amino acids. CDR1 is LNHNV, CDR2 YYDKDF, per germline (reference sequence). The chain's CDR3 is CATSTSGTPETQYF. The CDR3 DNA sequence: TGTGCCACCAGCACAAGCGGGACCCCAGAGACCCAGTACTTC. Complete variable domain (other parts from reference TRBV15 and TRBJ2-5): DAMVIQNPRYQVTQFGKPVTLSCSQTLNHNVMYWYQQKSSQAPKLLFHYYDKDFNNEADTPDNFQSRRPNTSFCFLDIRSPGLGDTAMYLCATSTSGTPETQYFGPGTRLLVL.

This sequence joins TRBV6-5 and TRBJ2-7; the match to TRBD1 covers 7 bases. The CDR3 consists of 13 residues. The germline V gene has CDR1 MNHEY and CDR2 SVGAGI. J lost 6 bases, V lost 0 bases, and 2 bases had no gene match. The CDR3 spells CASSYSRGREQYF. The CDR3 coding sequence is TGTGCCAGCAGTTACTCGAGGGGGCGCGAGCAGTACTTC.

By share, this clone counts as medium-sized. The V gene is TRBV7-2, the J gene TRBJ1-3; D remains unclear. CDR1 and CDR2 from the germline V gene are SGHTA and FQGNSA. This CDR3 contains 16 residues. Trimming stripped 2 bases from V and 0 bases from J, with 11 bases between. CDR3 nucleotide sequence: TGTGCCAGCAGCTTAATGCAGGCGAGCTCTGGAAACACCATATATTTT. The encoded protein is CASSLMQASSGNTIYF.

The chain is built from TRBV19 and TRBJ1-1; D call uncertain. The CDR3 runs to 13 residues. The germline V and J ends were trimmed by 5 bases and 1 base, with 8 bases remaining between them. Germline-derived CDR1 and CDR2 are LNHDA and SQIVND (reference sequence). The DNA of the CDR3 is TGTGCCAGTAGTCAGACTAAGAACACTGAAGCTTTCTTT. This sequence encodes CASSQTKNTEAFF.